This T cell receptor (beta chain) was identified during a study of blood T cell repertoires in COVID-19. Study as a whole: Whether acute or convalescent, the COVID-19 samples came from the United States, Italy and Spain. T cells, B-cell-depleted T cells, or PBMCs provided the cDNA or gDNA that served as material.

Sequencing was performed with immunoSEQ multiplex PCR; in TCRdb, only in-frame clones are kept and a portion is missing. This table has some 400,000 clones, 80% to 90% appearing once. Seattle cases were enrolled at active infection and followed longitudinally. Germline lookup yields CDR1 SGHTA and CDR2 FQGNSA. Between the trimmed V and J ends, which lost 5 bases and 0 bases, there was a span of 15 bases. This CDR3 is 16 amino acids long. The clonotype comes from a woman aged 30 to 39 with COVID-19, enrolled during active disease. The sequenced sample was peripheral blood. The rearrangement joins TRBV7-2 to TRBJ2-3; maybe TRBD2 (5 bases). CDR3 DNA: TGTGCCAGCAGCCCCCGCCTAGGCGGGAGCACAGATACGCAGTATTTT. It codes for CASSPRLGGSTDTQYF. The full variable domain, in which reference TRBV7-2 and TRBJ2-3 provide the parts outside the CDR3, is GAGVSQSPSNKVTEKGKDVELRCDPISGHTALYWYRQSLGQGLEFLIYFQGNSAPDKSGLPSDRFSAERTGGSVSTLTIQRTQQEDSAVYLCASSPRLGGSTDTQYFGPGTRLTVL.